Each of the 5 T cell receptor beta chains below was sequenced from the same sample in a study of blood T cell repertoires in COVID-19. Clones were read by immunoSEQ multiplex PCR, and TCRdb kept only the in-frame ones, dropping some. The sample has 150,000 to 200,000 clones, 94% seen once. Sequencing input: peripheral blood. All receptors come from a man between 25 and 39 years old with COVID-19, enrolled during active disease.

J is TRBJ2-3 and V is TRBV9; 11 bases line up with TRBD1. There are 14 residues in the CDR3. The germline V gene encodes CDR1 SGDLS and CDR2 YYNGEE. Trimming cost V 4 bases and J 4 bases; bases outside gene matches: 2. This chain's CDR3 is CASSPGQGADTQYF. The CDR3 DNA is TGTGCCAGCAGCCCGGGACAGGGGGCAGATACGCAGTATTTT.

J is TRBJ1-1 and V is TRBV16; 8 bases are a match to TRBD1. Trimming at V came to 7 bases and at J to 4 bases, leaving 8 bases not matched to a gene. The CDR3 covers 14 residues. Looked up from germline, CDR1 is KGHSY and CDR2 is FQNENV. The CDR3, as DNA: TGTGCCAGCACCGAAAACGACAGGGGCACTGAAGCTTTCTTT. Translating gives CASTENDRGTEAFF.

The V and J genes are TRBV5-4 and TRBJ1-1, with no clear D. CDR3 length: 14 amino acids. V was shortened by 4 bases and J by 1 base, with 11 bases between the two germline ends. Germline V gene sequence: CDR1 SGHNT, CDR2 YYREEE (reference sequence). For the CDR3, the DNA is TGTGCCAGCAGCCCGTCGAATAGGAACACTGAAGCTTTCTTT. Its translation is CASSPSNRNTEAFF.

This chain links TRBV2 with TRBJ2-2, with TRBD2 identical over 12 bases. The V gene's germline CDR1 is SNHLY and CDR2 FYNNEI. This CDR3 is built from 19 residues. V was clipped by 1 base and J by 1 base; unmatched bases: 7. CDR3: CASSEGLAGVFGNTGELFF. The CDR3, as DNA: TGTGCCAGCAGTGAAGGACTAGCGGGGGTTTTCGGGAACACCGGGGAGCTGTTTTTT.

V usage is TRBV19 and J usage is TRBJ1-5, with D possibly TRBD1 on 5 matching bases. Germline loops: CDR1 LNHDA, CDR2 SQIVND (reference sequence). The CDR3 consists of 15 residues. With 5 bases removed from V and 1 base from J, the gap between germline ends came to 12 bases. The CDR3 spells CASSFSRGSNQPQHF. The CDR3 DNA sequence: TGTGCCAGTAGTTTTTCCCGGGGGAGCAATCAGCCCCAGCATTTT.